This T cell receptor (beta chain) was documented in a study of beta chain features in type 1 diabetes. Study information: The examined sorted cells totaled around 100 million across samples. General study results and limits: In type 1 diabetes patients, VDJ junctions had fewer insertions; deletions at these junctions were more frequent. Comparison showed that naive, central memory and Treg TCRB repertoires appeared more similar among patients than among healthy donors.

Germline CDR1 is SGHTA and CDR2 is FQGTGA. This CDR3 spans 12 amino acids. V gave up 5 bases and J gave up 9 bases, with 11 bases separating them. Expressed TCRB transcripts got sequenced, as all isolated RNA was reverse transcribed. Repertoires were generated with immunoSEQ multiplex PCR, while TCRdb's copy carries only in-frame clones and drops some. The table shows about 620,000 clones, with roughly 15% occurring only once. Concerning this clone: No antigen is known for it.

The sequence was obtained from a man younger than 30 in good health. V usage is TRBV7-3 and J usage is TRBJ2-1; no clear D. Sample: naive CD4+ T cells from blood. The CDR3 bases are TGTGCCAGCAGCCGGGTCCCAGGTGAGCAGTTCTTC. Protein product: CASSRVPGEQFF.